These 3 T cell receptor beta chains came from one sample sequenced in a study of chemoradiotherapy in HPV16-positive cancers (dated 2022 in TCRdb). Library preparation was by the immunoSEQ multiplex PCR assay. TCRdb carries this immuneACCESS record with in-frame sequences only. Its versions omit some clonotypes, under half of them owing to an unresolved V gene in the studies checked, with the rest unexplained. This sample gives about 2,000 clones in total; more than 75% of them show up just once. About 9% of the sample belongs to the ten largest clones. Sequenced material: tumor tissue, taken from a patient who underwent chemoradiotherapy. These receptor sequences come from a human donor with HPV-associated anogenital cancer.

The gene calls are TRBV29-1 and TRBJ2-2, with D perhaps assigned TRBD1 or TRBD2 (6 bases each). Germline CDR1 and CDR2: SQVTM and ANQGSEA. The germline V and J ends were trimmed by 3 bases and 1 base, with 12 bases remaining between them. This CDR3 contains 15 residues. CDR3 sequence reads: CSVDGGRLNTGELFF. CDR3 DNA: TGCAGCGTTGACGGGGGCCGGCTGAACACCGGGGAGCTGTTTTTT.

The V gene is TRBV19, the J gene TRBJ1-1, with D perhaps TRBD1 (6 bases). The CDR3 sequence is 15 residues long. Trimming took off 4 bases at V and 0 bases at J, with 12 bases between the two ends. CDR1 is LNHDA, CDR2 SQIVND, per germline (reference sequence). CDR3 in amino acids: CASSTPTGVNTEAFF. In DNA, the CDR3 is TGTGCCAGTAGTACTCCGACAGGCGTGAACACTGAAGCTTTCTTT.

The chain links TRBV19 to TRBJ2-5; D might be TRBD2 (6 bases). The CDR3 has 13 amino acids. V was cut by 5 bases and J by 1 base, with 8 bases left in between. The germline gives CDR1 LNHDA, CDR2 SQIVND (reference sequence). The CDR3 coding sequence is TGTGCCAGTAGTGGAGGGCTCCAAGAGACCCAGTACTTC. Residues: CASSGGLQETQYF.